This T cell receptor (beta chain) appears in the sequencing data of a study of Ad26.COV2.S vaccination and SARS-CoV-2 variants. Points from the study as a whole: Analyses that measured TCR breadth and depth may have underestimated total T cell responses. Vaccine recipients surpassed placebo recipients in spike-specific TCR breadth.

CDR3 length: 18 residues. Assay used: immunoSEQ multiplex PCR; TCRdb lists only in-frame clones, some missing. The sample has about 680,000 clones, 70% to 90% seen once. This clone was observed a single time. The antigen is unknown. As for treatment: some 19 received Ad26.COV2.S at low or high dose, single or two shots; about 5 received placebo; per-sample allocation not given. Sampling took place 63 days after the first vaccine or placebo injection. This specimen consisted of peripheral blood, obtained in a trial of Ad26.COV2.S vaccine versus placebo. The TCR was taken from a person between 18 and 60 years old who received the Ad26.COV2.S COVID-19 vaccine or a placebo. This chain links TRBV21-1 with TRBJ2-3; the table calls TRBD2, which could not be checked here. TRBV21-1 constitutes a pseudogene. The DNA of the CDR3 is TGTGCCAGCAGCAAGTACCTACTAGCGGTCCTACACACAGATACGCAGTATTTT. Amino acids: CASSKYLLAVLHTDTQYF.